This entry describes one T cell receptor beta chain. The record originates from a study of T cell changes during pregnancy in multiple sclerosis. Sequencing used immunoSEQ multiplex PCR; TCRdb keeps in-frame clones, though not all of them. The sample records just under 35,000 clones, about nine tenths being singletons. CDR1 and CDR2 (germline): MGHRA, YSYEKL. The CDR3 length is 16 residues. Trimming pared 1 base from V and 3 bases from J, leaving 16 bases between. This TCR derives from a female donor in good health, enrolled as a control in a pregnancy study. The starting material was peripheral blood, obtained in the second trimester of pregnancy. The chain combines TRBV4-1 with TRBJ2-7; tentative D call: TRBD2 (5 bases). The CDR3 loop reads CASSQGTYHVLYEQYF. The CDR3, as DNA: TGCGCCAGCAGCCAAGGGACTTACCACGTTCTCTACGAGCAGTACTTC.